Ten or more counts support the clone carrying this T cell receptor (beta chain). Arm-PCR of CDR3 regions with iRepertoire HTBI primers generated TCR beta libraries. TCRdb independently ran MiXCR on the multiplex PCR reads; one entry per CDR3 protein. The table lists roughly 500,000 distinct CDR3 sequences, 20% to 25% of them singletons. The data were taken from a study of regulatory T cells in long-lasting Graves disease. Trimming removed 6 bases from V and 3 bases from J; junction bases left unmatched: 12. CDR3 length: 17 residues. CDR1 and CDR2 from the germline V gene are SGHVS and FQNEAQ. Time point meaning: persistent/refractory GD, antithyroid drugs over 5 years with positive TRAb. PBMCs provided the RNA from which the TCR library was made.

This TCR derives from a female donor with Graves disease. The chain couples TRBV7-8 to TRBJ1-1; 11 nucleotides line up with TRBD1. The sequencing here drew on peripheral blood mononuclear cells (PBMCs), taken when the disease was refractory, from a patient treated with antithyroid drugs. CDR3 nucleotide sequence: TGTGCCAGCAGTAAAACCGGGACAGGGGGAGGGTACACTGAAGCTTTCTTT. Protein product: CASSKTGTGGGYTEAFF.